This entry lists 27 T cell receptor beta chains sequenced from one sample in a study of T cell responses to AZD1222 COVID-19 vaccine. The data were produced by immunoSEQ multiplex PCR, yet TCRdb's version contains in-frame clones alone and is incomplete. The top ten clones hold 3.2% of a sample with fewer than 180,000 clones, more than 80% of them seen once. The sample consisted of peripheral blood, taken 28 days after the second AZD1222 dose. These receptors all stem from an adult who received the AZD1222 COVID-19 vaccine.

The chain uses TRBV7-9 and TRBJ2-3; 9 positions agree with TRBD2. The V segment lost 3 bases and the J segment 8 bases; nucleotides outside the gene matches: 12. This CDR3 is 16 amino acids long. Germline CDR1 SEHNR, CDR2 FQNEAQ (reference sequence). The CDR3 nucleotides read TGTGCCAGCAGCTTTAAGCGGGAGGCCCCTGTAGGTACGCAGTATTTT. Amino acid sequence: CASSFKREAPVGTQYF.

The chain employs TRBV27 and TRBJ2-3; TRBD2 might be the D (5 bases). The CDR3 is 16 amino acids. Germline V lookup: CDR1 MNHEY, CDR2 SMNVEV (reference sequence). V lost 4 bases to trimming and J lost 0 bases, with 14 bases between them. The CDR3 DNA follows: TGTGCCAGCAGTTCTAGGTCCGGGGTTAGCACAGATACGCAGTATTTT. This gives the protein CASSSRSGVSTDTQYF.

The chain joins TRBV9 to TRBJ2-7; D may be TRBD1 or TRBD2 (5 bases each). V was cut by 2 bases and J by 2 bases, with 14 bases left in between. Germline lookup yields CDR1 SGDLS and CDR2 YYNGEE. The CDR3 is 15 residues long. For the CDR3, the DNA is TGTGCCAGCAGCGTGGGGGTAGGTCTAACCTACGAGCAGTACTTC. Translation gives CASSVGVGLTYEQYF. Full variable domain (remainder filled in from reference TRBV9 and TRBJ2-7): DSGVTQTPKHLITATGQRVTLRCSPRSGDLSVYWYQQSLDQGLQFLIQYYNGEERAKGNILERFSAQQFPDLHSELNLSSLELGDSALYFCASSVGVGLTYEQYFGPGTRLTVT.

J is TRBJ1-1 and V is TRBV11-3; TRBD1 matches 7 bases. J gave up 7 bases and V 1 base, and 3 bases lay outside the gene matches. The germline V gene has CDR1 SGHNT and CDR2 YENEEA. The length of the CDR3 is 13 residues. The CDR3 protein is CASSLGTGSEAFF. As DNA, the CDR3 is TGTGCCAGCAGCTTAGGGACAGGAAGTGAAGCTTTCTTT.

This rearrangement joins TRBV3-1 (or the pseudogene TRBV3-2) to TRBJ2-2; possibly TRBD1 for D (5 bases). The CDR3 runs to 13 residues. CDR1 is LGHDT, CDR2 YNNKEL, per germline (reference sequence). Trimming left V 4 bases short and J 4 bases short, with 7 bases between. For the CDR3, the DNA is TGTGCCAGCAGCCGGGGCGGCACCGGGGAGCTGTTTTTT. Protein: CASSRGGTGELFF.

The chain recombines TRBV30 with TRBJ2-5; TRBD1 aligns across 8 bases. CDR3 length: 12 amino acids. With 2 bases clipped from V and 5 bases from J, the junction kept 1 base outside the gene matches. Looked up from germline, CDR1 is GTSNPN and CDR2 is SVGIG (reference sequence). The CDR3 loop is CAWSHRGETQYF. DNA of the CDR3: TGTGCCTGGAGTCACAGGGGGGAGACCCAGTACTTC.

The chain is built from TRBV6-4 and TRBJ2-3; D unclear. Trimming stripped 4 bases from V and 2 bases from J, with 10 bases between. This CDR3 contains 14 residues. Germline-derived CDR1 and CDR2 are MRHNA and SNTAGT. The chain's CDR3 is CASSVQTHTDTQYF. DNA of the CDR3: TGTGCCAGCAGTGTGCAAACCCACACAGATACGCAGTATTTT.

The chain employs TRBV19 and TRBJ2-3; 10 positions agree with TRBD2. This CDR3 spans 16 amino acids. Germline CDR1 reads LNHDA; CDR2 reads SQIVND (reference sequence). V dropped 3 bases and J dropped 4; count of bases not matched to a gene: 7. The CDR3 nucleotides are TGTGCCAGTAGTATGGCTAGCGGGAGCGTTTCAGATACGCAGTATTTT. Protein product: CASSMASGSVSDTQYF.

This chain uses TRBV18 with TRBJ2-5; the match to TRBD1 covers 9 bases. In germline, CDR1 is KGHSH, CDR2 LQKENI. There are 13 residues in the CDR3. V shed 4 bases, J shed 3 bases, and the junction held 0 bases outside the gene matches. CDR3 nucleotides: TGTGCCAGCTCACGGGACAGGGAAGAGACCCAGTACTTC. It codes for CASSRDREETQYF.

The V and J genes are TRBV18 and TRBJ2-7; 10 bases map to TRBD1. The CDR3 extends over 15 amino acids. Germline V gene data show CDR1 as KGHSH and CDR2 as LQKENI. V lost 0 bases to trimming and J lost 5 bases; unmatched junction nucleotides: 4. The CDR3 region is CASSPPTTGGNEQYF. Written as DNA, the CDR3 is TGTGCCAGCTCACCACCGACGACAGGGGGCAACGAGCAGTACTTC. The full variable domain, in which reference TRBV18 and TRBJ2-7 provide the parts outside the CDR3, is NAGVMQNPRHLVRRRGQEARLRCSPMKGHSHVYWYRQLPEEGLKFMVYLQKENIIDESGMPKERFSAEFPKEGPSILRIQQVVRGDSAAYFCASSPPTTGGNEQYFGPGTRLTVT.

V gene TRBV3-1 (or the pseudogene TRBV3-2) combines with J gene TRBJ2-3, with 9 nucleotides matching TRBD2. The V and J ends lost 1 base and 7 bases, in that order; junction bases with no gene match: 9. The germline V gene encodes CDR1 LGHDT and CDR2 YNNKEL (reference sequence). This CDR3 region has 16 residues. For the CDR3, the DNA is TGTGCCAGCAGCCAAGGCGTTAATAGCGGGAGACATACGCAGTATTTT. Amino acid sequence: CASSQGVNSGRHTQYF.

The CDR3 sequence: CASSGGRLAFF. The CDR3 nucleotides are TGTGCCAGCAGCGGAGGCAGGCTAGCTTTCTTT. The rearrangement links TRBV21-1 to TRBJ1-1. TRBV21-1 is termed a pseudogene. The CDR3 extends over 11 amino acids.

This chain connects TRBV19 to TRBJ1-3; weak D call: TRBD1 (5 bases). CDR3 length: 16 amino acids. V dropped 3 bases and J dropped 4 bases, with 16 bases sitting between them. Germline CDR1 reads LNHDA; CDR2 reads SQIVND (reference sequence). The CDR3 DNA reads TGTGCCAGTAGTATCCCGGCAGGGAAAGCCGGAAACACCATATATTTT. Translation gives CASSIPAGKAGNTIYF. Variable domain in full (rest from reference TRBV19 and TRBJ1-3): DGGITQSPKYLFRKEGQNVTLSCEQNLNHDAMYWYRQDPGQGLRLIYYSQIVNDFQKGDIAEGYSVSREKKESFPLTVTSAQKNPTAFYLCASSIPAGKAGNTIYFGEGSWLTVV.

The CDR3 reads CAISDKREGYTF. The CDR3 region has the DNA TGTGCCATCAGTGACAAAAGGGAAGGCTACACCTTC. J is TRBJ1-2 and V is TRBV10-3, with D uncertain. V was trimmed by 3 bases and J by 8 bases, leaving 10 bases between them. There are 12 residues in the CDR3. CDR1 is ENHRY and CDR2 is SYGVKD in the germline V gene.

This clone was detected only a few times. The chain combines TRBV20-1 with TRBJ2-3; 8 nucleotides match TRBD2. The length of the CDR3 is 16 residues. The germline CDR1 and CDR2 sequences are DFQATT and SNEGSKA (reference sequence). V was clipped by 3 bases and J by 3 bases; unmatched bases: 11. The CDR3 sequence is CSASYRLAKETDTQYF. The DNA of the CDR3 is TGCAGTGCTAGTTATCGACTAGCGAAGGAAACAGATACGCAGTATTTT.

The V gene is TRBV18, the J gene TRBJ1-4; no definite D call. Trimming removed 0 bases from V and 1 base from J, with 6 bases in between. Germline V gene lookup returns CDR1 KGHSH and CDR2 LQKENI. The CDR3 consists of 15 residues. The CDR3 DNA reads TGTGCCAGCTCACCACCGGATAAAACTAATGAAAAACTGTTTTTT. Its protein is CASSPPDKTNEKLFF. Full variable domain (outside the CDR3, taken from reference TRBV18 and TRBJ1-4): NAGVMQNPRHLVRRRGQEARLRCSPMKGHSHVYWYRQLPEEGLKFMVYLQKENIIDESGMPKERFSAEFPKEGPSILRIQQVVRGDSAAYFCASSPPDKTNEKLFFGSGTQLSVL.

This clone appeared a single time. The CDR3 nucleotides read TGTGCCACCAGCCGCCGGGACAGGAACTATGGCTACACCTTC. It is translated as CATSRRDRNYGYTF. The chain has TRBV15 and TRBJ1-2; 8 bases map to TRBD1. Germline V gives CDR1 LNHNV, CDR2 YYDKDF (reference sequence). After removal of 5 bases from V and 2 bases from J, the junction contained 4 bases not matched to a gene. The CDR3 totals 14 residues. Full variable domain (rest looked up from reference TRBV15 and TRBJ1-2): DAMVIQNPRYQVTQFGKPVTLSCSQTLNHNVMYWYQQKSSQAPKLLFHYYDKDFNNEADTPDNFQSRRPNTSFCFLDIRSPGLGDTAMYLCATSRRDRNYGYTFGSGTRLTVV.

This chain uses TRBV7-4 with TRBJ1-5; TRBD1 agrees at 7 bases. The CDR3 has 15 residues. V lost 8 bases to trimming and J lost 1 base; unmatched junction nucleotides: 8. Germline CDR1 is SGHVT and CDR2 is SQSDAQ. The DNA of the CDR3 is TGTGCCAGCCGTAACCTACAGGGGAGCAATCAGCCCCAGCATTTT. Protein sequence: CASRNLQGSNQPQHF.

The genes are TRBV3-1 (or the pseudogene TRBV3-2) and TRBJ2-3, with 8 bases identical to TRBD1. Per the germline V gene, CDR1 is LGHDT and CDR2 is YNNKEL (reference sequence). After removal of 4 bases from V and 4 bases from J, the junction contained 10 bases not matched to a gene. The CDR3 sequence is 16 residues long. The CDR3, as DNA: TGTGCCAGCAGCCCTCCCGGCAGGGGGCGGTCAGATACGCAGTATTTT. It specifies CASSPPGRGRSDTQYF.

The CDR3 DNA follows: TGCGCCAGCAGTCTCTTGGGGGCAGGGGCAACCTACGAGCAGTACTTC. Its translation: CASSLLGAGATYEQYF. The chain recombines TRBV4-1 with TRBJ2-7, with D tentatively TRBD1 (6 bases). V was trimmed by 6 bases and J by 2 bases, leaving 20 bases between them. Germline loops: CDR1 MGHRA, CDR2 YSYEKL. The CDR3 spans 16 residues.

This chain links TRBV6-5 with TRBJ1-2; maybe TRBD1 (6 bases). Between the trimmed V and J ends, which lost 8 bases and 4 bases, there was a span of 14 bases. Germline V CDR1 and CDR2: MNHEY, SVGAGI. This CDR3 has 13 residues. The CDR3 region has the DNA TGTGCCAGCGGGCAGGAGGGGGTCTATGGCTACACCTTC. It encodes CASGQEGVYGYTF.

The rearrangement joins TRBV4-1 to TRBJ1-1; tentatively, D is TRBD1 (6 bases). Trimming pared 1 base from V and 4 bases from J, leaving 10 bases between. The length of the CDR3 is 14 residues. Germline CDR1 MGHRA, CDR2 YSYEKL. CDR3 bases: TGCGCCAGCAGCCAAGGTTGGGGGGCCACTGAAGCTTTCTTT. This encodes CASSQGWGATEAFF.

The genes are TRBV27 and TRBJ1-2; D is ambiguous. CDR3 size: 12 residues. The V end was cut by 8 bases, the J end by 0 bases, with 7 bases between. Per germline, CDR1 MNHEY and CDR2 SMNVEV (reference sequence). The CDR3, as DNA: TGTGCCAGCTCCACAACTAACTATGGCTACACCTTC. Its protein product is CASSTTNYGYTF.

The chain combines TRBV20-1 with TRBJ1-1; D is ambiguous. CDR1 is DFQATT and CDR2 is SNEGSKA in the germline V gene (reference sequence). This CDR3 is 11 amino acids long. Trimming stripped 3 bases from V and 7 bases from J, with 9 bases between. The chain's CDR3 is CSASAGSEAFF. DNA of the CDR3: TGCAGTGCTAGTGCTGGGAGTGAAGCTTTCTTT.

On this clone: Other nucleotide sequences from this sample produce the same CDR3. The chain combines TRBV18 with TRBJ1-5; 8 bases match TRBD1. Looked up from germline, CDR1 is KGHSH and CDR2 is LQKENI. This CDR3 is built from 15 residues. After removal of 3 bases from V and 1 base from J, the junction contained 2 bases not matched to a gene. CDR3 DNA sequence: TGTGCCAGCTCACCCCAGGGGGCGAGCAATCAGCCCCAGCATTTT. This sequence encodes CASSPQGASNQPQHF.

This chain joins TRBV6-5 and TRBJ1-5; 9 bases map to TRBD1. The germline gives CDR1 MNHEY, CDR2 SVGAGI. The V gene end was trimmed by 6 bases and the J gene end by 2 bases; junction bases not matched to a gene: 2. The CDR3 has 14 residues. The CDR3 bases are TGTGCCAGCAGGGGACAGGGCGGCAATCAGCCCCAGCATTTT. Amino acids: CASRGQGGNQPQHF.

The chain couples TRBV12-3 or TRBV12-4 to TRBJ2-7, with D possibly called TRBD1 or TRBD2 (5 bases each). Trimming left V 0 bases short and J 9 bases short, with 9 bases between. The length of the CDR3 is 12 residues. The CDR3 DNA reads as TGTGCCAGCAGTTTAGCGGGGGTGGTGCAGTACTTC. It codes for CASSLAGVVQYF.